This passage covers 25 T cell receptor beta chains from one sample sequenced in a study of blood T cell repertoires in COVID-19 (dated by TCRdb to 2018 to 2021). Libraries were made using the immunoSEQ multiplex PCR assay. TCRdb re-hosts the immuneACCESS table, in-frame sequences only. Its copies lack some clones; in the studies checked, an unresolved V gene accounts for under half of them, and the cause for the rest is not known. This sample gives approximately 290,000 clones in total; roughly 84% of them show up just once. Roughly 0.87% of the sample comes from the top ten. The sample comprised peripheral blood. The receptors here all came from a human donor with COVID-19, enrolled during active disease. The donor label of this sample is uncertain.

J is TRBJ1-3 and V is TRBV28; D is uncertain. V was clipped by 6 bases and J by 2 bases, with 11 bases between them. The CDR3 extends over 14 amino acids. Germline lookup yields CDR1 MDHEN and CDR2 SYDVKM. The CDR3 DNA follows: TGTGCCAGCAGCCCGGGAAGGACTGGAAACACCATATATTTT. Its translation: CASSPGRTGNTIYF.

The rearrangement uses TRBV13 and TRBJ2-1; 9 bases line up with TRBD1. The CDR3 length is 15 residues. Germline V gene data show CDR1 as PRHDT and CDR2 as FYEKMQ (reference sequence). V was pared by 6 bases and J by 12 bases, with 15 bases of the junction left unmatched. The CDR3 nucleotides read TGTGCCAGCAGTTCTTCCCGACAGGGGGGAAGGGTGCAGTTCTTC. It specifies CASSSSRQGGRVQFF.

In its sample, this clone was seen a few times. The chain combines TRBV12-3 or TRBV12-4 with TRBJ1-6; D gene unclear. The CDR3 is 12 amino acids. Trimming took off 4 bases at V and 9 bases at J, with 7 bases between the two ends. The CDR3 loop reads CASSSPGSPLHF. The CDR3 bases are TGTGCCAGCAGTTCACCGGGTTCACCCCTCCACTTT.

V is TRBV9 and J is TRBJ1-1; perhaps TRBD1 as D (5 bases). CDR1 is SGDLS and CDR2 is YYNGEE in the germline V gene. V lost 4 bases to trimming and J lost 4 bases, with 17 bases between them. This CDR3 region has 15 residues. The chain's CDR3 is CASSPRTGYGTEAFF. The CDR3 region has the DNA TGTGCCAGCAGCCCCCGAACAGGTTATGGCACTGAAGCTTTCTTT.

The chain is built from TRBV2 and TRBJ2-1; 10 nucleotides line up with TRBD2. Per the germline V gene, CDR1 is SNHLY and CDR2 is FYNNEI. This CDR3 spans 14 amino acids. The ends lost 6 bases at V and 10 bases at J; junction bases unmatched: 9. The CDR3 nucleotides read TGTGCCAGCAGCGTTGCTAGCGGGAGTGGAGAGCAGTTCTTC. Translation: CASSVASGSGEQFF.

The sample holds one count of this clone. The sample holds other DNA sequences that translate to the same CDR3. The chain employs TRBV6-5 and TRBJ1-3; D remains ambiguous. Germline CDR1 MNHEY, CDR2 SVGAGI. Trimming removed 0 bases at V and 1 base at J, with 7 bases between. The CDR3 is 15 amino acids. The CDR3 reads CASSYSRASGNTIYF. Written as DNA, the CDR3 is TGTGCCAGCAGTTACTCGAGAGCGTCTGGAAACACCATATATTTT.

The V gene is TRBV21-1, the J gene TRBJ1-3. TRBV21-1 is a documented pseudogene. The CDR3 consists of 18 residues. DNA for the CDR3: TGTGCCAGCAGCAAAGACGGGGTCCACGGGCCCTCTGGAAACACCATATATTTT. This translates into CASSKDGVHGPSGNTIYF.

The V gene is TRBV21-1, the J gene TRBJ2-1; TRBD1, as called in the table, went unchecked against the DNA. TRBV21-1 constitutes a pseudogene. This CDR3 comprises 18 residues. The CDR3 loop is CASSSTGAASGSYNEQFF. CDR3 nucleotide sequence: TGTGCCAGCAGCTCGACAGGGGCGGCTAGCGGCTCCTACAATGAGCAGTTCTTC.

With respect to this clone: Because the CDR3 is missing its conserved closing phenylalanine or tryptophan, this is likely a read error. The DNA is omitted, as the CDR3 cannot be located on it reliably, and the CDR3 follows TCRdb's listing. The chain joins TRBV11-2 to TRBJ2-7; the table's D call, TRBD2, was not checked against the DNA. The CDR3 sequence runs 9 residues, both termini included. The germline gives CDR1 SGHAT, CDR2 FQNNGV. The CDR3 sequence is CASRPRRGI.

V usage is TRBV6-5 and J usage is TRBJ2-5, with D unclear. CDR1 is MNHEY, CDR2 SVGAGI, per germline. The CDR3 is 12 amino acids. V was trimmed by 4 bases and J by 2 bases, leaving 5 bases between them. CDR3 residues: CASSSLQETQYF. The CDR3 DNA sequence: TGTGCCAGCAGTTCACTTCAAGAGACCCAGTACTTC.

The rearrangement uses TRBV30 and TRBJ2-1, with 10 bases matching TRBD2. The germline CDR1 and CDR2 sequences are GTSNPN and SVGIG (reference sequence). The V segment lost 5 bases and the J segment 4 bases; nucleotides outside the gene matches: 5. CDR3 length equals 14 residues. CDR3 loop: CAWEGTSAYNEQFF. In DNA, the CDR3 is TGTGCCTGGGAAGGGACTAGCGCTTACAATGAGCAGTTCTTC.

The rearrangement joins TRBV24-1 to TRBJ2-2; 7 nucleotides match TRBD2. This CDR3 is built from 17 residues. From germline, CDR1 is KGHDR and CDR2 SFDVKD. V shed 0 bases and J 1 base; nucleotides not matched to a gene: 4. The CDR3 nucleotides are TGTGCCACCAGTGATTTGGGCGGGAGCCGGAACACCGGGGAGCTGTTTTTT. Its translation: CATSDLGGSRNTGELFF.

The chain recombines TRBV19 with TRBJ1-2; no clear D. Germline assignment: CDR1 LNHDA and CDR2 SQIVND (reference sequence). Trimming stripped 5 bases from V and 2 bases from J, with 15 bases between. This CDR3 region has 15 residues. The CDR3 region has the DNA TGTGCCAGTAGTCCTTATAGGGCGGGAAACTATGGCTACACCTTC. Protein product: CASSPYRAGNYGYTF.

The rearrangement links TRBV29-1 to TRBJ2-4; 9 bases map to TRBD1. The ends lost 7 bases at V and 7 bases at J; junction bases unmatched: 2. The CDR3 spans 11 residues. From germline, CDR1 is SQVTM and CDR2 ANQGSEA. The CDR3 here is CSADRGNIQYF. The CDR3, as DNA: TGCAGCGCCGACAGGGGGAACATTCAGTACTTC.

This clone is a singleton in its sample. V and J are TRBV4-2 and TRBJ1-4, with D unclear. Germline CDR1 reads LGHNA; CDR2 reads YNFKEQ. The CDR3 is 14 amino acids. The V end lost 4 bases, the J end lost 7 bases, and 13 bases lay between the germline ends. CDR3 coding DNA: TGTGCCAGCAGCCCCGGGGATCGGCTTGAAAAACTGTTTTTT. This encodes CASSPGDRLEKLFF.

This chain links TRBV19 with TRBJ1-6; TRBD1 matches at 7 bases. CDR3 length equals 14 residues. Germline V gene data show CDR1 as LNHDA and CDR2 as SQIVND (reference sequence). V shed 5 bases and J 10 bases; nucleotides not matched to a gene: 8. This chain's CDR3 is CASSRQGVESPLHF. CDR3 sequence (DNA): TGTGCCAGTAGTCGACAGGGAGTCGAATCACCCCTCCACTTT.

This chain links TRBV27 with TRBJ1-2; 11 bases agree with TRBD1. V gave up 3 bases and J gave up 1 base; unmatched junction bases: 1. The length of the CDR3 is 15 residues. CDR1 and CDR2 (germline): MNHEY, SMNVEV (reference sequence). The CDR3 here is CASSFGTGGNYGYTF. CDR3 nucleotides: TGTGCCAGCAGTTTTGGGACAGGGGGTAACTATGGCTACACCTTC.

The DNA for the CDR3 is TGTGCCAGCTCACCCCTCAGGGGACACAACTACGAGCAGTACTTC. Its translation is CASSPLRGHNYEQYF. The J gene is TRBJ2-7, the V gene TRBV18, with D maybe TRBD1 (6 bases). The CDR3 is 15 amino acids. Germline lookup yields CDR1 KGHSH and CDR2 LQKENI. V was trimmed by 3 bases and J by 3 bases, leaving 15 bases between them.

J is TRBJ1-1 and V is TRBV9, with TRBD1 matching 8 bases. The CDR3 consists of 19 residues. Germline CDR1 SGDLS, CDR2 YYNGEE. J was trimmed by 4 bases and V by 1 base; bases with no gene match: 18. The DNA of the CDR3 is TGTGCCAGCAGCGTATCTGGGGTGAGTCAGGGGGCGGTGGGCACTGAAGCTTTCTTT. Translation gives CASSVSGVSQGAVGTEAFF. Variable domain in full (rest from reference TRBV9 and TRBJ1-1): DSGVTQTPKHLITATGQRVTLRCSPRSGDLSVYWYQQSLDQGLQFLIQYYNGEERAKGNILERFSAQQFPDLHSELNLSSLELGDSALYFCASSVSGVSQGAVGTEAFFGQGTRLTVV.

The chain is built from TRBV18 and TRBJ2-1; 9 bases map to TRBD1. With V trimmed by 5 bases and J by 3 bases, 8 bases remained unmatched. Looked up from germline, CDR1 is KGHSH and CDR2 is LQKENI. The CDR3 consists of 16 residues. The CDR3 DNA reads TGTGCCAGCTCATTACTACAGGGGGCAGGCTACAATGAGCAGTTCTTC. Amino acids: CASSLLQGAGYNEQFF.

In its sample, this clone was seen a few times. The chain couples TRBV6-6 to TRBJ2-5, with 8 bases lining up with TRBD1. The CDR3 loop spans 13 amino acids. After removal of 6 bases from V and 7 bases from J, the junction contained 7 bases not matched to a gene. Germline V gene data show CDR1 as MNHNY and CDR2 as SVGAGI (reference sequence). Here the CDR3 DNA reads TGTGCCAGCAGACAGACAGGGGTCGGGACCCAGTACTTC. Amino acid sequence: CASRQTGVGTQYF.

The V gene is TRBV5-1, the J gene TRBJ1-3; D uncertain. Germline CDR1 reads SGHRS; CDR2 reads YFSETQ. This CDR3 has 16 amino acids. Trimming took off 2 bases at V and 0 bases at J, with 12 bases between the two ends. As DNA, the CDR3 is TGCGCCAGCAGCTTCGGCCCCTTAGCCTCTGGAAACACCATATATTTT. It encodes CASSFGPLASGNTIYF. The full variable domain, its missing parts supplied by reference TRBV5-1 and TRBJ1-3, is KAGVTQTPRYLIKTRGQQVTLSCSPISGHRSVSWYQQTPGQGLQFLFEYFSETQRNKGNFPGRFSGRQFSNSRSEMNVSTLELGDSALYLCASSFGPLASGNTIYFGEGSWLTVV.

The sample holds a few counts of this clone. CDR3 loop: CAWSGGLRGTQHF. The DNA of the CDR3 is TGTGCCTGGAGTGGAGGCCTCCGGGGGACCCAGCATTTT. This chain connects TRBV30 to TRBJ1-5; D perhaps matches TRBD1 (5 bases). V lost 1 base to trimming and J lost 11 bases, with 15 bases between them. Per germline, CDR1 GTSNPN and CDR2 SVGIG (reference sequence). This CDR3 is built from 13 residues.

The rearrangement joins TRBV11-3 to TRBJ2-1; TRBD1 aligns across 7 bases. Germline V gene data show CDR1 as SGHNT and CDR2 as YENEEA. The junction had 6 bases not matched to a gene; V was cut back by 5 bases and J by 5 bases. The CDR3 sequence is 14 residues long. The CDR3 here is CASSRTGVNNEQFF. The DNA of the CDR3 is TGTGCCAGCAGCCGGACAGGTGTTAACAATGAGCAGTTCTTC.

This rearrangement joins TRBV9 to TRBJ2-5; 8 positions match TRBD1. The germline V gene has CDR1 SGDLS and CDR2 YYNGEE. There are 14 residues in the CDR3. V shed 4 bases, J shed 4 bases, and the junction held 6 bases outside the gene matches. CDR3 nucleotide sequence: TGTGCCAGCAGCCCAGGACAGGGACGAGAGACCCAGTACTTC. This sequence encodes CASSPGQGRETQYF.